This T cell receptor (beta chain) derives from a study of blood T cell repertoires in COVID-19. For the study at large: The study drew acute and convalescent COVID-19 samples from the United States, Italy and Spain. The cDNA or gDNA used as material had been derived from T cells, B-cell-depleted T cells, or PBMCs.

From germline, CDR1 is LGHNT and CDR2 FRNRAP. With 6 bases clipped from V and 6 bases from J, the junction kept 8 bases outside the gene matches. The CDR3 is 14 residues long. Authors' data handling: Estimation of nucleated cell counts relied on the amplification of reference gene primers. Profiled with immunoSEQ multiplex PCR; TCRdb holds only in-frame clones, not every one. The V and J calls and clone size are taken from that table; D and trimming were inferred from the DNA. The table includes 72,000 or so clones, roughly 86% detected once. V and J are TRBV12-5 and TRBJ1-5; 7 bases are a match to TRBD1. The receptor comes from a man between 60 and 70 years old with acute or convalescent COVID-19. Sequences were obtained from peripheral blood. The DNA of the CDR3 is TGTGCTAGTGGGATGGGACAGCCGGGTCAGCCCCAGCATTTT. It specifies CASGMGQPGQPQHF.